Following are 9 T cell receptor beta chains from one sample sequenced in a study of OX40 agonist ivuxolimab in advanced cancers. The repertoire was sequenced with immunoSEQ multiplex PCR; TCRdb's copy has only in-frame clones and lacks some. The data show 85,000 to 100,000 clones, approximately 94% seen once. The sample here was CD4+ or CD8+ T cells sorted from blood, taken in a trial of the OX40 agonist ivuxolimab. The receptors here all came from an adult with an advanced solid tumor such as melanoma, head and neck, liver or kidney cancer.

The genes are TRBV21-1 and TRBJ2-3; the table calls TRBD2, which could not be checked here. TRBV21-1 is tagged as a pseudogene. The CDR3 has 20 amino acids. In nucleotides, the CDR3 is TGTGCCAGCGGGACCCAATCCCTGTACTTGGGGACTAGTTCGAGCGATACGCAGTATTTT. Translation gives CASGTQSLYLGTSSSDTQYF.

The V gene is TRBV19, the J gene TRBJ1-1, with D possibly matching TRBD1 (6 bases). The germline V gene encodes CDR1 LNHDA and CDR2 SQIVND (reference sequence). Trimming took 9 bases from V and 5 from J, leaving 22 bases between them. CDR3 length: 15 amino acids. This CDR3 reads CASLYGAGAGTEAFF. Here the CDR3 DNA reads TGTGCCAGCCTATATGGGGCAGGGGCGGGTACTGAAGCTTTCTTT.

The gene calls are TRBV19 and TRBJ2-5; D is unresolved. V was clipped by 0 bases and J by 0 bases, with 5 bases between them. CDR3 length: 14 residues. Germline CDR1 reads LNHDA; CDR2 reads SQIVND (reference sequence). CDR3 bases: TGTGCCAGTAGTATAGATCCCTACCAAGAGACCCAGTACTTC. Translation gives CASSIDPYQETQYF.

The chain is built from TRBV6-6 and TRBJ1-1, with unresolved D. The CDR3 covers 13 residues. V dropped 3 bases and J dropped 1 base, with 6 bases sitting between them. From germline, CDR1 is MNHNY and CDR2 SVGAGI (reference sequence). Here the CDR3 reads CASSYRQNTEAFF. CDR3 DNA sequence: TGTGCCAGCAGTTATCGTCAGAACACTGAAGCTTTCTTT.

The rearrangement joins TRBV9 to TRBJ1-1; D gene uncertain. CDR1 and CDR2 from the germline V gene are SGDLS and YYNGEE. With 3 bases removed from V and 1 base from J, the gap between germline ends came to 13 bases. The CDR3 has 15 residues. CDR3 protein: CASSAPGAANTEAFF. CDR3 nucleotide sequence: TGTGCCAGCAGCGCCCCCGGAGCGGCGAACACTGAAGCTTTCTTT.

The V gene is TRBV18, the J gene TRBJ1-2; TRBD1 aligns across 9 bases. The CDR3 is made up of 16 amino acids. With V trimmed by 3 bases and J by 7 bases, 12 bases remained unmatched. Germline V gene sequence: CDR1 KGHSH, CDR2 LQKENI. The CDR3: CASSPQTGGRDLGYTF. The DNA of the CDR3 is TGTGCCAGCTCACCCCAAACAGGGGGCAGAGATCTTGGCTACACCTTC.

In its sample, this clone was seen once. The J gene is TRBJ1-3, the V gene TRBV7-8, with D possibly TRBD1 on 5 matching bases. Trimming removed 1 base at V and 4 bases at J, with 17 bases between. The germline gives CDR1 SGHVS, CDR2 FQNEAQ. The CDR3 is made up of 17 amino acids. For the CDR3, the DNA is TGTGCCAGCAGCTTAGTGCTTGGGGGAATAACCGGAAACACCATATATTTT. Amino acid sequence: CASSLVLGGITGNTIYF.

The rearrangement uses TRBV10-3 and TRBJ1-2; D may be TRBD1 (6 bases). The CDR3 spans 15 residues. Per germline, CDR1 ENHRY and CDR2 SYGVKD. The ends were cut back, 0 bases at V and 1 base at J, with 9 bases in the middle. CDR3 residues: CAISESTGGNYGYTF. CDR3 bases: TGTGCCATCAGTGAGTCGACAGGAGGTAACTATGGCTACACCTTC.

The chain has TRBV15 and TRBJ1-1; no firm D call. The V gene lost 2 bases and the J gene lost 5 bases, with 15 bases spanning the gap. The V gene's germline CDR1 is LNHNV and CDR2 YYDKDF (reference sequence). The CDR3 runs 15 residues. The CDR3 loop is CATSRIVLVGTEAFF. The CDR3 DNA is TGTGCCACCAGCAGAATAGTATTGGTTGGGACTGAAGCTTTCTTT.